The 5 T cell receptor beta chains presented below share a single source sample, sequenced in a study of cytomegalovirus exposure and HLA in healthy donors. The PCR had 60 Vbeta and 13 Jbeta primers. The data were produced by immunoSEQ multiplex PCR, yet TCRdb's version contains in-frame clones alone and is incomplete. The table has some 170,000 clones, over 70% seen once. Sequenced material: PBMCs. These receptors were obtained from a male donor in good health and CMV-seronegative.

The chain is built from TRBV27 and TRBJ1-1; the D gene is possibly TRBD1 (5 bases). The CDR3 runs 16 residues. V dropped 5 bases and J dropped 5 bases, with 21 bases sitting between them. Germline V CDR1 and CDR2: MNHEY, SMNVEV (reference sequence). CDR3 residues: CASSGGMGGGGTEAFF. The CDR3 region has the DNA TGTGCCAGCAGTGGGGGTATGGGGGGTGGAGGGACTGAAGCTTTCTTT.

The rearrangement links TRBV6-1 to TRBJ1-6, with D perhaps matching TRBD1 (6 bases). V was shortened by 3 bases and J by 7 bases, with 10 bases between the two germline ends. Looked up from germline, CDR1 is MNHNS and CDR2 is SASEGT. The CDR3 spans 14 residues. As DNA, the CDR3 is TGTGCCAGCAGTGACGGGGACAAGAATTCACCCCTCCACTTT. Residues: CASSDGDKNSPLHF.

This clone was detected only a few times. The sample carries other DNA sequences with the same CDR3. The chain couples TRBV10-3 to TRBJ2-7, with D possibly being TRBD1 (6 bases). Deletions cut 6 bases from V and 4 bases from J, with 7 bases between. Germline V lookup: CDR1 ENHRY, CDR2 SYGVKD. The CDR3 totals 11 residues. CDR3 bases: TGTGCCATCAGGGGGGCTTACGAGCAGTACTTC. Protein: CAIRGAYEQYF.

The V and J genes are TRBV6-1 and TRBJ1-2, with TRBD1 identical over 7 bases. The V segment lost 1 base and the J segment 7 bases; nucleotides outside the gene matches: 6. CDR3 length equals 14 residues. Germline CDR1 is MNHNS and CDR2 is SASEGT. DNA for the CDR3: TGTGCCAGCAGTGAAGTTGTAGGGGGCTTTGGCTACACCTTC. Residues: CASSEVVGGFGYTF.

This clone was seen a few times. The chain combines TRBV7-8 with TRBJ2-7, with D possibly TRBD2 on 6 matching bases. The CDR3 covers 14 residues. V lost 3 bases and J lost 7, with 16 bases in between. Germline CDR1 reads SGHVS; CDR2 reads FQNEAQ. The DNA of the CDR3 is TGTGCCAGCAGCTTCGACAGAGCGGCGGGGGAGCAGTACTTC. Translation: CASSFDRAAGEQYF. Looking up the rest from reference TRBV7-8 and TRBJ2-7 gives the full variable domain: GAGVSQSPRYKVAKRGQDVALRCDPISGHVSLFWYQQALGQGPEFLTYFQNEAQLDKSGLPSDRFFAERPEGSVSTLKIQRTQQEDSAVYLCASSFDRAAGEQYFGPGTRLTVT.